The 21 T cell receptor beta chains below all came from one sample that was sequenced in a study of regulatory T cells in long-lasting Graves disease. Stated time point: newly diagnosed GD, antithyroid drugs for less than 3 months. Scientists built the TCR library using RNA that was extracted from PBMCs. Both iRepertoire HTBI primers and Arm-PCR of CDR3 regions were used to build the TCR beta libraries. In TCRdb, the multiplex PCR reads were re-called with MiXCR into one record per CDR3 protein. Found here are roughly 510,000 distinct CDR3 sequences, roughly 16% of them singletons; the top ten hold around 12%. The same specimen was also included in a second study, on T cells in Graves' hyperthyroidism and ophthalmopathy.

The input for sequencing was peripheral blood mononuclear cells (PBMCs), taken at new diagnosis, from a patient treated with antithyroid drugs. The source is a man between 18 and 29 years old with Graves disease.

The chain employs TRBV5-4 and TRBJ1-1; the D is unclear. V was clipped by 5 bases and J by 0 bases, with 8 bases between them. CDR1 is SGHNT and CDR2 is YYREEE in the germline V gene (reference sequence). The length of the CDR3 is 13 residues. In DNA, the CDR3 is TGTGCCAGCAGAGGAGCACTGAACACTGAAGCTTTCTTT. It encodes CASRGALNTEAFF.

CDR3 residues: CASSQSVYNSPLHF. The CDR3 DNA follows: TGTGCCAGCAGTCAGTCAGTTTATAATTCACCCCTCCACTTT. V and J are TRBV12-3 or TRBV12-4 and TRBJ1-6; D remains unclear. V was shortened by 5 bases and J by 4 bases, with 9 bases between the two germline ends. This CDR3 spans 14 amino acids.

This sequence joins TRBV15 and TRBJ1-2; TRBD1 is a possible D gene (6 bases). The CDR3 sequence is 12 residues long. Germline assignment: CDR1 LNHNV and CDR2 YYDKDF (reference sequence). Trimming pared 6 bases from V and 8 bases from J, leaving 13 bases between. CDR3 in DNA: TGTGCCACCAGGTCAGGGGAATCGGGCTACACCTTC. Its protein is CATRSGESGYTF.

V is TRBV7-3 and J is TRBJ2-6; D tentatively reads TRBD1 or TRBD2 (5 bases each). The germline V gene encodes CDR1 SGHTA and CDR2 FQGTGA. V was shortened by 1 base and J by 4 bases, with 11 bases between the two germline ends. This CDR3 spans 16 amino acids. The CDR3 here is CASSLKKGRGANVLTF. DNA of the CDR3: TGTGCCAGCAGCTTAAAAAAGGGGAGAGGGGCCAACGTCCTGACTTTC.

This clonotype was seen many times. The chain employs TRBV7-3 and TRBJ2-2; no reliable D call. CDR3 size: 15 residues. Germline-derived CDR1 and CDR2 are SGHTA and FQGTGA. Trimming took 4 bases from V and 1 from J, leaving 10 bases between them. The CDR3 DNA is TGTGCCAGCAGCTCCGCTCCGGTGAACACCGGGGAGCTGTTTTTT. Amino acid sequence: CASSSAPVNTGELFF.

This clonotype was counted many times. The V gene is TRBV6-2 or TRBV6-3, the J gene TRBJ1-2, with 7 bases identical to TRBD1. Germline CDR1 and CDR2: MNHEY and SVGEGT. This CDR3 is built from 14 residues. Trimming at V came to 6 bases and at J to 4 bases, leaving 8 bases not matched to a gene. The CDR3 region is CASSEGDSIYGYTF. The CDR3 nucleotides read TGTGCCAGCAGCGAAGGGGACAGCATCTATGGCTACACCTTC.

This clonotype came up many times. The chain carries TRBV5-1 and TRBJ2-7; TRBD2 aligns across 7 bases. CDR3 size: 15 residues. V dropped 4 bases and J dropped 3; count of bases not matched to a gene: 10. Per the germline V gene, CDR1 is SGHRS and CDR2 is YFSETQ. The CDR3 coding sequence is TGCGCCAGCAGCCCCATGGCTAGCGGAGACTACGAGCAGTACTTC. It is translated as CASSPMASGDYEQYF.

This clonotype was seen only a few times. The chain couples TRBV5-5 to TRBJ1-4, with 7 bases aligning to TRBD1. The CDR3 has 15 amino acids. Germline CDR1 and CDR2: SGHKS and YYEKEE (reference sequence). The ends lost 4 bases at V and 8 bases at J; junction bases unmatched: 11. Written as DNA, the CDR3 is TGTGCCAGCAGCGGAATGACAGGGACGACCGAAAAACTGTTTTTT. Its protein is CASSGMTGTTEKLFF.

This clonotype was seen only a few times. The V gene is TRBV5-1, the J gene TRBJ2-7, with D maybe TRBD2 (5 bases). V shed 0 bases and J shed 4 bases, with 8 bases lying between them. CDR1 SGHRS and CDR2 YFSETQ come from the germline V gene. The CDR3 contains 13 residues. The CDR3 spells CASSLGERYEQYF. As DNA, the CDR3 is TGCGCCAGCAGCTTGGGGGAGAGATACGAGCAGTACTTC.

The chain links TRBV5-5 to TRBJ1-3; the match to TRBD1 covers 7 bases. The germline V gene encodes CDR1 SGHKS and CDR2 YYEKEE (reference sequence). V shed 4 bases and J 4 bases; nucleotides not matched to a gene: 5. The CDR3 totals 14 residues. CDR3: CASSMGQTGNTIYF. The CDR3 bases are TGTGCCAGCAGCATGGGACAGACGGGAAACACCATATATTTT.

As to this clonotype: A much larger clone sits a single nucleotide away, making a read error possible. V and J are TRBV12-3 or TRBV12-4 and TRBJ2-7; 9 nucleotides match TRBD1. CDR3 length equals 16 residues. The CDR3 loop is CANSSQIQGAPYEQYF. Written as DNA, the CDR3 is TGTGCCAACAGTTCTCAAATACAGGGGGCCCCCTACGAGCAGTACTTC.

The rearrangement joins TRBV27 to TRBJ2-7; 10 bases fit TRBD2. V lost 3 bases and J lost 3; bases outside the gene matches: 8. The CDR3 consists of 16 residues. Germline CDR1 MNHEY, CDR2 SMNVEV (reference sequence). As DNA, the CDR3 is TGTGCCAGCAGTTTTACCGGGACTAGCGACTTCTACGAGCAGTACTTC. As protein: CASSFTGTSDFYEQYF.

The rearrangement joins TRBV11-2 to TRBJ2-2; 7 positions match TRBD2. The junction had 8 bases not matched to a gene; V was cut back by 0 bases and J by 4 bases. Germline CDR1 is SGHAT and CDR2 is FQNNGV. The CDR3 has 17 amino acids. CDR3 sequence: CASSLDYHSGGTGELFF. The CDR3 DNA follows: TGTGCCAGCAGCTTAGATTATCACTCGGGGGGCACCGGGGAGCTGTTTTTT.

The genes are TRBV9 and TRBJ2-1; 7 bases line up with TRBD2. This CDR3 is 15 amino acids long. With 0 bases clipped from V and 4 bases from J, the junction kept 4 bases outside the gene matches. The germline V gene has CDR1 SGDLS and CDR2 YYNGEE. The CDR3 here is CASSVDSGLYNEQFF. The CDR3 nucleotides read TGTGCCAGCAGCGTAGATAGCGGGTTATACAATGAGCAGTTCTTC.

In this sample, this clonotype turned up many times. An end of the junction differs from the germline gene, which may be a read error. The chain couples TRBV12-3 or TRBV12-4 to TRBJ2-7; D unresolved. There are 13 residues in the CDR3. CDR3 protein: CASSLGGVYEQYF. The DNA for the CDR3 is TGTGCCAGCAGCTTAGGTGGAGTCTACGAGCAGTACTTC.

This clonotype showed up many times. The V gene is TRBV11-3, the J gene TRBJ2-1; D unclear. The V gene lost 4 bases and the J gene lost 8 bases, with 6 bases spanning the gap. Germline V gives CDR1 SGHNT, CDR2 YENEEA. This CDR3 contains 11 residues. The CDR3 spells CASSSSHEQFF. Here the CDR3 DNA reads TGTGCCAGCAGCTCTAGTCATGAGCAGTTCTTC.

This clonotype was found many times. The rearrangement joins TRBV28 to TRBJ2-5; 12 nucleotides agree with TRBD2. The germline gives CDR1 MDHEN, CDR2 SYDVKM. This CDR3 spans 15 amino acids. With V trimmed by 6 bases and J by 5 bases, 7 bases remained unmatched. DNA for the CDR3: TGTGCCAGCAGAACACTAGCGGGAGGTCGCGAGACCCAGTACTTC. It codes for CASRTLAGGRETQYF.

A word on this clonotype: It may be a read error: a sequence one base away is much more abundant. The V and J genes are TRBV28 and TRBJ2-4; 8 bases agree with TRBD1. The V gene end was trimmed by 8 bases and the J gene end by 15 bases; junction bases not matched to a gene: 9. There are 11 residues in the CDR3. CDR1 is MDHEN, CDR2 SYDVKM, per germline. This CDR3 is CASVDWDRRYF. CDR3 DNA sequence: TGTGCCAGCGTGGACTGGGACAGGCGGTACTTC.

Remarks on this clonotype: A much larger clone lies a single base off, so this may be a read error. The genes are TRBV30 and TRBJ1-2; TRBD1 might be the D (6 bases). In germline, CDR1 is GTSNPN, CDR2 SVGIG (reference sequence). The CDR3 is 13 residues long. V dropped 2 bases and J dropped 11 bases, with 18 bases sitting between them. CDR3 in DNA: TGTGCCTGGAGTATCGCCCCAGGGGCCCTTTACACCTTC. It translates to CAWSIAPGALYTF.

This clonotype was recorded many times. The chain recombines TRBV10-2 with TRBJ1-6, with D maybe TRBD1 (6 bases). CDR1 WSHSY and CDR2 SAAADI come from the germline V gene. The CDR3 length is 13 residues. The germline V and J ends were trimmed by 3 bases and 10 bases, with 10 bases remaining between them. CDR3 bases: TGCGCCAGCAGTGACAGGGGCGAATCACCCCTCCACTTT. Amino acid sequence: CASSDRGESPLHF.

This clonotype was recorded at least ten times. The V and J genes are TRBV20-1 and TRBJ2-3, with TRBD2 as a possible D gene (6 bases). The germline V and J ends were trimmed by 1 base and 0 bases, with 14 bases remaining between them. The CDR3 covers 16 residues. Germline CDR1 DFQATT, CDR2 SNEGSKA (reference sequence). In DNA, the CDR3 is TGCAGTGCTAGAGTTGCAGAAGCGGGTAGCACAGATACGCAGTATTTT. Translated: CSARVAEAGSTDTQYF.